The source of this T cell receptor beta chain is a study of blood T cell repertoires in COVID-19. Study-level background: The samples span acute and convalescent COVID-19 from the United States, Italy and Spain. T cells, B-cell-depleted T cells, or PBMCs provided the cDNA or gDNA that served as material.

Germline lookup yields CDR1 SGHVS and CDR2 FQNEAQ. V lost 1 base to trimming and J lost 6 bases; unmatched junction nucleotides: 3. The CDR3 totals 15 residues. Study processing details: Amplification of reference gene primers provided the estimated nucleated cell counts. Profiling relied on immunoSEQ multiplex PCR, and the TCRdb table lists in-frame clones only, not all of them. Clonal size and the V and J genes are those of that table, whereas D and trimming came from the DNA. This sample has about 46,000 clones, with more than 70% found just once. The sample holds one count of this clone. The sequence came from a man aged 50-59 years with active COVID-19. Sequencing input: peripheral blood. The V call is TRBV7-8, the J call TRBJ2-3, with TRBD1 identical over 11 bases. CDR3 loop: CASSLGTGGRDTQYF. DNA of the CDR3: TGTGCCAGCAGCTTAGGGACAGGGGGCCGCGATACGCAGTATTTT.